Described below is a single T cell receptor beta chain sequence and its context. Its antigen is not identified. These data are taken from a study of tumor-infiltrating lymphocytes in localized non-small cell lung cancer. Study-wide points: Available tissue quantity limited TCR sequencing to a patient subset. Tumor T-cell fraction from TCR sequencing was not associated with recurrence-free survival (p = 0.61). IM1 and IM2 tumors showed no difference in T-cell fraction.

In germline, CDR1 is SNHLY, CDR2 FYNNEI. V lost 7 bases to trimming and J lost 3 bases, with 9 bases between them. CDR3 length equals 12 residues. Assay: immunoSEQ multiplex PCR; the TCRdb copy retains only in-frame clones and omits some. This repertoire shows roughly 16,000 clones, roughly 76% found once; its top ten account for approximately 4%. Sequences were obtained from lung tumor tissue. The clonotype was recovered from a human donor with non-small cell lung cancer. The gene calls are TRBV2 and TRBJ1-1; tentatively, D is TRBD1 (5 bases). The CDR3 DNA reads as TGTGCCAGCATGGGGGGACACACTGAAGCTTTCTTT. Translating it yields CASMGGHTEAFF.